The next 28 T cell receptor beta chains were all read from a single sample in a study of human T cells and chemical hapten exposure. TCRdb called the RACE reads again in MiXCR, with one record for every CDR3 protein. The data contain some 65,000 distinct CDR3 sequences, 5.5% to 7.5% of them singletons. Indicated time point: healthy volunteer bleed at 6 weeks. Unseparated into fractions, whole blood served as the source from which total RNA was extracted. What was sequenced was whole blood. All receptors come from a female donor in good health. Some clones in this sample may be carry-over from other donors' samples.

This clonotype was observed many times. The CDR3, as DNA: TGTGCCTGGAGTCCGTCGGCAGCCAAGGCCTACAATGAGCAGTTCTTC. This codes for CAWSPSAAKAYNEQFF. The V and J genes are TRBV30 and TRBJ2-1; D unclear. The germline V gene has CDR1 GTSNPN and CDR2 SVGIG (reference sequence). V lost 2 bases and J 2 bases, leaving 16 bases between the germline ends. This CDR3 is 16 amino acids long.

V is TRBV20-1 and J is TRBJ1-2; D gene unclear. V gave up 4 bases and J gave up 5 bases, with 8 bases separating them. Per the germline V gene, CDR1 is DFQATT and CDR2 is SNEGSKA (reference sequence). This CDR3 comprises 11 residues. The CDR3, as DNA: TGCAGTGCTAAAAAGACATATGGCTACACCTTC. This gives the protein CSAKKTYGYTF.

On this clonotype itself: This may arise from a read error, as a much more abundant clone is one base away. This chain links TRBV3-1 with TRBJ2-1; 14 nucleotides line up with TRBD2. This CDR3 is built from 18 residues. Germline CDR1 is LGHDT and CDR2 is YNNKEL (reference sequence). As DNA, the CDR3 is TGTGCCAGCAGCCAAGAAGGGACTAGCGGGAGCAGGCAGAATGAGCAGCTCTTC. Its protein is CASSQEGTSGSRQNEQLF.

This clonotype was detected a few times. The chain is built from TRBV20-1 and TRBJ1-6; the D gene is possibly TRBD1 (5 bases). V shed 6 bases and J shed 4 bases, with 22 bases lying between them. CDR1 and CDR2 (germline): DFQATT, SNEGSKA (reference sequence). This CDR3 is 17 amino acids long. CDR3 sequence: CSATRAGEPIYNSPLHF. The CDR3 DNA reads TGCAGTGCCACCAGGGCTGGGGAGCCGATTTATAATTCACCCCTCCACTTT.

This clonotype was detected ten times or more. This sequence joins TRBV20-1 and TRBJ2-7; weak D call: TRBD2 (5 bases). Trimming removed 0 bases at V and 3 bases at J, with 12 bases between. This CDR3 has 14 amino acids. In germline, CDR1 is DFQATT, CDR2 SNEGSKA (reference sequence). The chain's CDR3 is CSAREMDLNYEQYF. DNA for the CDR3: TGCAGTGCTAGAGAAATGGACTTGAACTACGAGCAGTACTTC.

The sample holds many counts of this clonotype. The gene calls are TRBV30 and TRBJ2-7, with unresolved D. The germline gives CDR1 GTSNPN, CDR2 SVGIG (reference sequence). The CDR3 is 12 residues long. Trimming took 2 bases from V and 7 from J, leaving 12 bases between them. The CDR3 loop reads CAWSPLLVEQYF. DNA of the CDR3: TGTGCCTGGAGTCCGTTACTTGTAGAGCAGTACTTC.

This clonotype was seen ten or more times. CDR3 sequence: CASRGTGGKLFF. The CDR3 region has the DNA TGTGCCAGCAGGGGGACAGGGGGAAAACTGTTTTTT. V and J are TRBV28 and TRBJ1-4; 11 bases are a match to TRBD1. The V and J ends lost 6 bases and 10 bases, in that order; junction bases with no gene match: 1. CDR1 is MDHEN, CDR2 SYDVKM, per germline. This CDR3 contains 12 residues.

This clonotype was found many times. This chain connects TRBV18 to TRBJ2-5, with a possible D match to TRBD1 (5 bases). V lost 5 bases, J lost 0 bases, and 16 bases lay in between. In germline, CDR1 is KGHSH, CDR2 LQKENI. The CDR3 totals 16 residues. The CDR3 loop reads CASSSYSTAHQETQYF. In nucleotides, the CDR3 is TGTGCCAGCTCATCATACTCGACAGCCCACCAAGAGACCCAGTACTTC. Full variable domain (remainder filled in from reference TRBV18 and TRBJ2-5): NAGVMQNPRHLVRRRGQEARLRCSPMKGHSHVYWYRQLPEEGLKFMVYLQKENIIDESGMPKERFSAEFPKEGPSILRIQQVVRGDSAAYFCASSSYSTAHQETQYFGPGTRLLVL.

This clonotype appeared many times. This chain connects TRBV28 to TRBJ2-5; 7 bases fit TRBD2. Germline V gives CDR1 MDHEN, CDR2 SYDVKM. V shed 6 bases, J shed 5 bases, and the junction held 6 bases outside the gene matches. The CDR3 sequence is 13 residues long. The CDR3 region has the DNA TGTGCCAGCAGAACGGGGGGACTGGAGACCCAGTACTTC. It encodes CASRTGGLETQYF.

There are a few counts of this clonotype. The V and J genes are TRBV2 and TRBJ1-1, with TRBD1 matching 7 bases. V was clipped by 5 bases and J by 8 bases; unmatched bases: 11. Germline CDR1 reads SNHLY; CDR2 reads FYNNEI. The CDR3 consists of 14 residues. The CDR3 DNA sequence: TGTGCCAGCAGTCCCGGCAGGGGGGTACTAGAAGCTTTCTTT. Translating it yields CASSPGRGVLEAFF.

This clonotype was seen ten or more times. The chain couples TRBV20-1 to TRBJ1-3; D not resolved. V was cut by 1 base and J by 4 bases, with 26 bases left in between. Per the germline V gene, CDR1 is DFQATT and CDR2 is SNEGSKA (reference sequence). The CDR3 runs 19 residues. DNA for the CDR3: TGCAGTGCTAGAGTCCCGGCAGCCGCTTCTGGGCCAGACGGAAACACCATATATTTT. This gives the protein CSARVPAAASGPDGNTIYF.

This clonotype came up many times. The J gene is TRBJ2-6, the V gene TRBV5-6; 11 nucleotides match TRBD1. The V gene's germline CDR1 is SGHDT and CDR2 YYEEEE. This CDR3 has 16 amino acids. V gave up 4 bases and J gave up 2 bases; unmatched junction bases: 2. The chain's CDR3 is CASSGGQGAGANVLTF. The DNA for the CDR3 is TGTGCCAGCAGCGGGGGACAGGGGGCTGGGGCCAACGTCCTGACTTTC.

There are many counts of this clonotype. The V and J genes are TRBV14 and TRBJ2-1; 7 bases fit TRBD2. CDR1 SGHDN and CDR2 FVKESK come from the germline V gene. The trim removed 4 bases at V and 3 bases at J, leaving 15 bases unmatched. This CDR3 is 18 amino acids long. DNA of the CDR3: TGTGCCAGCAGCCCCCTCTTACGGGGCGGGAGTTTCTACAATGAGCAGTTCTTC. It encodes CASSPLLRGGSFYNEQFF.

This clonotype has a count of ten or more. CDR3 sequence: CSARGSRGLVETQYF. As DNA, the CDR3 is TGCAGTGCTAGAGGTTCCAGGGGGCTGGTGGAGACCCAGTACTTC. The rearrangement links TRBV20-1 to TRBJ2-5, with 8 bases fitting TRBD1. V dropped 1 base and J dropped 5; count of bases not matched to a gene: 9. Germline lookup yields CDR1 DFQATT and CDR2 SNEGSKA (reference sequence). The CDR3 totals 15 residues.

Notes on this clonotype: It may be a read error: a sequence one base away is much more abundant. This chain joins TRBV16 and TRBJ1-4, with a tentative D call TRBD1 (6 bases). This CDR3 region has 16 residues. Germline lookup yields CDR1 KGHSY and CDR2 FQNENV. CDR3 nucleotide sequence: TGTGCCAGCAGGCTACAGGGAACAGCAACTGATGAAAAACTGTTTTTT. As protein: CASRLQGTATDEKLFF.

The chain joins TRBV12-3 or TRBV12-4 to TRBJ1-2, with a weak D call TRBD1 (5 bases). Between the trimmed V and J ends, which lost 6 bases and 4 bases, there was a span of 9 bases. This CDR3 region has 12 residues. For the CDR3, the DNA is TGTGCCAGCAGGGACACTTTCTATGGCTACACCTTC. Protein product: CASRDTFYGYTF.

This clonotype was detected a few times. The chain couples TRBV6-2 or TRBV6-3 to TRBJ1-5; possible D gene TRBD1, 5 bases. Germline CDR1 is MNHEY and CDR2 is SVGEGT. This CDR3 is 15 amino acids long. Trimming took off 6 bases at V and 1 base at J, with 13 bases between the two ends. CDR3 sequence reads: CASSQRRDSNQPQHF. In nucleotides, the CDR3 is TGTGCCAGCAGCCAACGCCGGGACAGCAATCAGCCCCAGCATTTT.

The chain carries TRBV5-6 and TRBJ2-3; D is perhaps TRBD1 (6 bases). V dropped 4 bases and J dropped 2 bases, with 14 bases sitting between them. The CDR3 runs 15 residues. Germline CDR1 reads SGHDT; CDR2 reads YYEEEE. The CDR3 DNA follows: TGTGCCAGCAGCCTGACAGGCACCTACACAGATACGCAGTATTTT. It specifies CASSLTGTYTDTQYF.

The chain employs TRBV5-6 and TRBJ2-6; tentative D call: TRBD2 (6 bases). Per germline, CDR1 SGHDT and CDR2 YYEEEE. The V end lost 3 bases, the J end lost 3 bases, and 13 bases lay between the germline ends. This CDR3 is built from 16 residues. Written as DNA, the CDR3 is TGTGCCAGCAGCTCGGAGGGCGCTCTTGGGGCCAACGTCCTGACTTTC. This encodes CASSSEGALGANVLTF.

This chain joins TRBV30 and TRBJ1-1; 9 bases are shared with TRBD1. The germline V gene encodes CDR1 GTSNPN and CDR2 SVGIG (reference sequence). J gave up 4 bases and V 3 bases, and 6 bases lay outside the gene matches. The CDR3 is 14 amino acids. The CDR3 loop reads CAWRGQGRVTEAFF. In nucleotides, the CDR3 is TGTGCCTGGAGAGGACAGGGGAGGGTCACTGAAGCTTTCTTT.

This clonotype occurred many times. This chain connects TRBV5-1 to TRBJ1-4; D not certain. This CDR3 is 14 amino acids long. Deletions cut 0 bases from V and 4 bases from J, with 7 bases between. Germline CDR1 SGHRS, CDR2 YFSETQ. CDR3 amino acids: CASSLGSLNEKLFF. CDR3 nucleotide sequence: TGCGCCAGCAGCTTGGGCAGTCTTAATGAAAAACTGTTTTTT.

This clonotype showed up many times. The DNA is left out, because the CDR3 cannot be placed on it with certainty; the CDR3 is given as TCRdb lists it. The CDR3 here is CASSSSGQSEAFF. J is TRBJ1-1 and V is TRBV12-3 or TRBV12-4; TRBD1 is the table's D call, not checked against the DNA. The CDR3 spans 13 residues, counting both ends.

This clonotype showed up just a few times. The DNA of the CDR3 is TGTGCCAGCCGGACTTCAGGGACAGGGATGGGAAACTATGGCTACACCTTC. Its translation is CASRTSGTGMGNYGYTF. V and J are TRBV6-1 and TRBJ1-2; 9 positions agree with TRBD1. Germline V gene sequence: CDR1 MNHNS, CDR2 SASEGT. The ends lost 8 bases at V and 2 bases at J; junction bases unmatched: 15. The CDR3 is 17 residues long.

The chain has TRBV20-1 and TRBJ2-3; tentative D call: TRBD2 (5 bases). This CDR3 has 15 amino acids. CDR1 DFQATT and CDR2 SNEGSKA come from the germline V gene (reference sequence). The CDR3 loop reads CRAYGSGDFTDTQYF. The CDR3 bases are TGCAGGGCCTATGGGAGCGGAGACTTCACAGATACGCAGTATTTT.

This chain uses TRBV28 with TRBJ1-1; D not certain. V gave up 8 bases and J gave up 0 bases, with 4 bases separating them. The CDR3 is 11 residues long. Germline loops: CDR1 MDHEN, CDR2 SYDVKM. The CDR3 sequence: CASGLNTEAFF. The CDR3 DNA sequence: TGTGCCAGCGGCTTGAACACTGAAGCTTTCTTT.

This clonotype was detected only a few times. This chain connects TRBV28 to TRBJ2-7, with D perhaps matching TRBD2 (5 bases). Per germline, CDR1 MDHEN and CDR2 SYDVKM. The ends were cut back, 7 bases at V and 4 bases at J, with 17 bases in the middle. CDR3 length: 14 amino acids. The CDR3, as DNA: TGTGCCAGCAAGTCTGGGCTAGCCGTGTACGAGCAGTACTTC. It yields the protein CASKSGLAVYEQYF.

The CDR3, as DNA: TGTGCCAGCAGTCCCCTCGGACAGGCCAGCAATGAGCAGTTCTTC. This sequence encodes CASSPLGQASNEQFF. The chain recombines TRBV28 with TRBJ2-1, with 7 bases aligning to TRBD1. This CDR3 comprises 15 residues. With V trimmed by 5 bases and J by 6 bases, 10 bases remained unmatched. Germline lookup yields CDR1 MDHEN and CDR2 SYDVKM. The full variable domain, with the rest looked up from reference TRBV28 and TRBJ2-1, is DVKVTQSSRYLVKRTGEKVFLECVQDMDHENMFWYRQDPGLGLRLIYFSYDVKMKEKGDIPEGYSVSREKKERFSLILESASTNQTSMYLCASSPLGQASNEQFFGPGTRLTVL.

This clonotype was counted only a few times. The chain joins TRBV4-3 to TRBJ2-3, with D possibly being TRBD1 (5 bases). This CDR3 comprises 17 residues. The germline CDR1 and CDR2 sequences are LGHNA and YSLEER. V lost 0 bases, J lost 4 bases, and 17 bases lay in between. Here the CDR3 reads CASSQEFFGRVPDTQYF. The CDR3 DNA sequence: TGCGCCAGCAGCCAAGAATTCTTCGGCAGGGTCCCAGATACGCAGTATTTT.